Listed below are T cell receptor beta chains from one sample, sequenced in a study of metastatic and nonmetastatic thyroid tumors. TCRdb re-called the PCR reads via MiXCR. Among 11,000 or so clones, over 30% were seen once, and the ten largest hold roughly a sixth. Sequencing was carried out using tumor tissue. The receptors derive from a female donor with papillary thyroid cancer or a benign thyroid nodule (not recorded which). Some clones in this sample may be carry-over from other donors' samples. CDR3s include the opening cysteine and the closing phenylalanine or tryptophan. The D gene is left open where the match is weak. Part of the rows lack a size; the others show once, few, many or a class for expanded clones.

D gene: NA; clone size: NA; V gene: TRBV11-2; J gene: TRBJ1-6; CDR3 DNA: TGTGCCAGCAGCAAATCCGGACAGTCGAATTCACCCCTCCACTTT; CDR3 protein: CASSKSGQSNSPLHF
D gene: TRBD1; clone size: NA; V gene: TRBV30; J gene: TRBJ2-7; CDR3 DNA: TGTGCCTGGGGGAAGGGGACAGGGGGTGGCGAGCAGTACTTC; CDR3 protein: CAWGKGTGGGEQYF
D gene: TRBD1; clone size: NA; V gene: TRBV20-1; J gene: TRBJ1-2; CDR3 DNA: TGCAGTGCTAATGGACAGGGGGCGCGCTATGGCTACACCTTC; CDR3 protein: CSANGQGARYGYTF
D gene: NA; clone size: few; V gene: TRBV19; J gene: TRBJ2-6; CDR3 DNA: TGTGCCAGTAGTCGGGGACCTGGGGCCAACGTCCTGACTTTC; CDR3 protein: CASSRGPGANVLTF
D gene: TRBD1; clone size: few; V gene: TRBV27; J gene: TRBJ2-1; CDR3 DNA: TGTGCCAGCAGTACACAGGGGGTTAAGCTCTACAATGAGCAGTTCTTC; CDR3 protein: CASSTQGVKLYNEQFF
D gene: NA; clone size: large; V gene: TRBV6-2/TRBV6-3; J gene: TRBJ1-1; CDR3 DNA: TGTGCCAGCACCACGAACACTGAAGCTTTCTTT; CDR3 protein: CASTTNTEAFF
D gene: NA; clone size: few; V gene: TRBV28; J gene: TRBJ2-7; CDR3 DNA: TGTGCCAGCAGTTTAGCCCGCGAGCAGTACTTC; CDR3 protein: CASSLAREQYF
D gene: TRBD1; clone size: NA; V gene: TRBV20-1; J gene: TRBJ1-6; CDR3 DNA: TGCAGTGCTAGGTTTAGGGGGCCAGAAAATTCACCCCTCCACTTT; CDR3 protein: CSARFRGPENSPLHF
D gene: TRBD2; clone size: few; V gene: TRBV6-2/TRBV6-3; J gene: TRBJ2-7; CDR3 DNA: TGTGCCAGCAGTTCAGCGGGAGTAGGAGACGAGCAGTACTTC; CDR3 protein: CASSSAGVGDEQYF
D gene: NA; clone size: NA; V gene: TRBV27; J gene: TRBJ1-1; CDR3 DNA: TGTGCCAGCAGTTTATTGGGAGGGCCGGGCACTGAAGCTTTCTTT; CDR3 protein: CASSLLGGPGTEAFF
D gene: NA; clone size: large; V gene: TRBV6-1; J gene: TRBJ1-1; CDR3 DNA: TGTGCCAGCAGTGAACGATGGGGTTACACTGAAGCTTTCTTT; CDR3 protein: CASSERWGYTEAFF
D gene: TRBD1; clone size: few; V gene: TRBV24-1; J gene: TRBJ1-2; CDR3 DNA: TGTGCCACCAGCACCGGACAGGGCTATGGCTACACCTTC; CDR3 protein: CATSTGQGYGYTF
D gene: NA; clone size: NA; V gene: TRBV4-2; J gene: TRBJ2-1; CDR3 DNA: TGTGCCAGCAGCCAAGCGGCTGGGGGTGAGCAGTTCTTC; CDR3 protein: CASSQAAGGEQFF
D gene: NA; clone size: NA; V gene: TRBV10-3; J gene: TRBJ2-3; CDR3 DNA: TGTGCCATCAGTGAGGGAGGGGCCGTTAGCACAGATACGCAGTATTTT; CDR3 protein: CAISEGGAVSTDTQYF
D gene: NA; clone size: NA; V gene: TRBV5-4; J gene: TRBJ2-1; CDR3 DNA: TGTGCCAGCAGCCCGGATAGCAAAAATGAGCAGTTCTTC; CDR3 protein: CASSPDSKNEQFF
D gene: NA; clone size: NA; V gene: TRBV20-1; J gene: TRBJ2-7; CDR3 DNA: TGCAGTGCGGTCTTGGGGGCGGCGTACGAGCAGTACTTC; CDR3 protein: CSAVLGAAYEQYF
D gene: NA; clone size: NA; V gene: TRBV28; J gene: TRBJ2-6; CDR3 DNA: TGTGCCAGCAGTCTCGGACAGCCTGGGGCCAACGTCCTGACTTTC; CDR3 protein: CASSLGQPGANVLTF
D gene: TRBD1; clone size: few; V gene: TRBV6-2/TRBV6-3; J gene: TRBJ2-7; CDR3 DNA: TGTGCCAGCAGTTACTCGGGGGACAGGGTTTTTTACGAGCAGTACTTC; CDR3 protein: CASSYSGDRVFYEQYF
D gene: NA; clone size: NA; V gene: TRBV7-2; J gene: TRBJ2-3; CDR3 DNA: TGTGCCAGCAGCTTCTATACAGAGAATACGCAGTATTTT; CDR3 protein: CASSFYTENTQYF
D gene: NA; clone size: few; V gene: TRBV12-3/TRBV12-4; J gene: TRBJ1-3; CDR3 DNA: TGTGCCAGCAGTCCCGGTGTAGATCGGTCGGCTGGAAACACCATATATTTT; CDR3 protein: CASSPGVDRSAGNTIYF
D gene: NA; clone size: NA; V gene: TRBV20-1; J gene: TRBJ1-2; CDR3 DNA: TGCAGTGCCTCATCCTCGGGGGCGGGAGGCTACACCTTC; CDR3 protein: CSASSSGAGGYTF
D gene: NA; clone size: many; V gene: TRBV2; J gene: TRBJ2-1; CDR3 DNA: TGTGCCAGCAGTACCAGGGATGAGCAGTTCTTC; CDR3 protein: CASSTRDEQFF
D gene: NA; clone size: NA; V gene: TRBV2; J gene: TRBJ2-5; CDR3 DNA: TGTGCCAGCAGCCCTAGTCGCGGCAGACAAGAGACCCAGTACTTC; CDR3 protein: CASSPSRGRQETQYF
D gene: NA; clone size: once; V gene: TRBV3-1; J gene: TRBJ1-3; CDR3 DNA: TGTGCCAGCAGCCAAGATGGCACCTCTGGAAACACCATATATTTT; CDR3 protein: CASSQDGTSGNTIYF
D gene: NA; clone size: NA; V gene: TRBV5-1; J gene: TRBJ2-1; CDR3 DNA: TGCGCCAGCAGCTTGACCACGGGCTCCTACAATGAGCAGTTCTTC; CDR3 protein: CASSLTTGSYNEQFF
D gene: NA; clone size: NA; V gene: TRBV28; J gene: TRBJ1-2; CDR3 DNA: TGTGCCAGCAGTTTGGTGGGGCGGAAGGATGGCTACACCTTC; CDR3 protein: CASSLVGRKDGYTF
D gene: TRBD1; clone size: few; V gene: TRBV12-3/TRBV12-4; J gene: TRBJ1-1; CDR3 DNA: TGTGCCAGCAGTACAGGGGCATTCAACACTGAAGCTTTCTTT; CDR3 protein: CASSTGAFNTEAFF
D gene: NA; clone size: few; V gene: TRBV6-2/TRBV6-3; J gene: TRBJ2-3; CDR3 DNA: TGTGCCAGCCGGGACCCCGGAGGGGAAGATACGCAGTATTTT; CDR3 protein: CASRDPGGEDTQYF
D gene: NA; clone size: NA; V gene: TRBV11-2; J gene: TRBJ2-2; CDR3 DNA: TGTGCCAGCAGCTTAAGCACAGAAGCCGGGGAGCTGTTTTTT; CDR3 protein: CASSLSTEAGELFF
D gene: NA; clone size: few; V gene: TRBV25-1; J gene: TRBJ1-1; CDR3 DNA: TGTGCCAGCAGTGATACAGCTGGCTTTGCCCGTACCATCTTT; CDR3 protein: CASSDTAGFARTIF
D gene: NA; clone size: NA; V gene: TRBV6-1; J gene: TRBJ2-1; CDR3 DNA: TGTGCCAGCATGGGAGGATACAATGAGCAGTTCTTC; CDR3 protein: CASMGGYNEQFF